A single sample is the source of the 30 T cell receptor beta chains below, sequenced in a study of blood T cell repertoires in COVID-19. Sequenced by immunoSEQ multiplex PCR; TCRdb stores in-frame clones only, minus some. The table lists about 220,000 clones, around 88% of them singletons. Sequenced material: PBMCs or T cells enriched from blood (not recorded which). These receptor sequences come from a woman aged 40 to 55 with acute COVID-19.

V gene TRBV6-2 or TRBV6-3 combines with J gene TRBJ2-7, with 8 positions matching TRBD2. J gave up 2 bases and V 2 bases, and 5 bases lay outside the gene matches. CDR3 size: 15 residues. Germline CDR1 MNHEY, CDR2 SVGEGT. CDR3 amino acids: CASSYASGGPYEQYF. CDR3 sequence (DNA): TGTGCCAGCAGTTACGCCAGCGGGGGACCCTACGAGCAGTACTTC.

The V gene is TRBV20-1, the J gene TRBJ1-1; no firm D call. CDR1 DFQATT and CDR2 SNEGSKA come from the germline V gene (reference sequence). The CDR3 runs 11 residues. Trimming removed 3 bases from V and 3 bases from J, with 5 bases in between. The CDR3 here is CSARQYTEAFF. In nucleotides, the CDR3 is TGCAGTGCTAGGCAGTACACTGAAGCTTTCTTT.

V is TRBV11-3 and J is TRBJ2-2; D is uncertain. The germline V gene has CDR1 SGHNT and CDR2 YENEEA. V lost 5 bases and J lost 7, with 11 bases in between. CDR3 length equals 13 residues. The CDR3 spells CASSLTENGELFF. In DNA form, the CDR3 reads TGTGCCAGCAGCCTAACAGAGAACGGGGAGCTGTTTTTT. Full variable domain (outside the CDR3, taken from reference TRBV11-3 and TRBJ2-2): EAGVVQSPRYKIIEKKQPVAFWCNPISGHNTLYWYLQNLGQGPELLIRYENEEAVDDSQLPKDRFSAERLKGVDSTLKIQPAELGDSAVYLCASSLTENGELFFGEGSRLTVL.

V gene TRBV4-3 combines with J gene TRBJ1-2; 10 bases agree with TRBD1. With 4 bases clipped from V and 7 bases from J, the junction kept 12 bases outside the gene matches. The CDR3 is 16 residues long. Per germline, CDR1 LGHNA and CDR2 YSLEER. CDR3 sequence reads: CASSLLQGQGVGGYTF. CDR3 DNA: TGCGCCAGCAGCCTCCTCCAAGGACAGGGGGTTGGTGGCTACACCTTC.

The rearrangement uses TRBV6-2 or TRBV6-3 and TRBJ2-3, with 8 bases that match TRBD2. The V and J ends lost 2 bases and 1 base, in that order; junction bases with no gene match: 8. There are 17 residues in the CDR3. Germline values: CDR1 MNHEY, CDR2 SVGEGT. CDR3 bases: TGTGCCAGCAGTTACGTCGGACTAGCTATGGGCACAGATACGCAGTATTTT. As protein: CASSYVGLAMGTDTQYF.

The DNA for the CDR3 is TGTGCCAGCAGTGACAGGTTTTCGTACACTGAAGCTTTCTTT. Its translation is CASSDRFSYTEAFF. The chain combines TRBV2 with TRBJ1-1; the D is unclear. The germline gives CDR1 SNHLY, CDR2 FYNNEI. This CDR3 has 14 amino acids. Between the trimmed V and J ends, which lost 3 bases and 3 bases, there was a span of 11 bases.

The CDR3 nucleotides read TGTGCCTCGATGGGGGGGGTCACTGAAGCTTTCTTT. This codes for CASMGGVTEAFF. The gene calls are TRBV10-3 and TRBJ1-1, with a weak D call TRBD1 (5 bases). V was shortened by 11 bases and J by 4 bases, with 14 bases between the two germline ends. The CDR3 is 12 residues long. Per the germline V gene, CDR1 is ENHRY and CDR2 is SYGVKD.

This clone occurred a few times. Distinct nucleotide sequences in the sample also encode this CDR3. This chain connects TRBV27 to TRBJ1-1; D is unclear. The V end lost 4 bases, the J end lost 0 bases, and 9 bases lay between the germline ends. The CDR3 has 14 amino acids. Per the germline V gene, CDR1 is MNHEY and CDR2 is SMNVEV (reference sequence). CDR3 loop: CASSSPGLNTEAFF. The CDR3 DNA sequence: TGTGCCAGCAGTTCGCCGGGTTTGAACACTGAAGCTTTCTTT.

The chain is built from TRBV13 and TRBJ1-2; 8 nucleotides agree with TRBD1. Germline V gene lookup returns CDR1 PRHDT and CDR2 FYEKMQ (reference sequence). V shed 1 base and J 3 bases; nucleotides not matched to a gene: 7. CDR3 length: 16 amino acids. The CDR3 coding sequence is TGTGCCAGCAGCTTAGTCGGACAGGGACGGGACTATGGCTACACCTTC. Encoded protein: CASSLVGQGRDYGYTF. Full variable domain (remainder filled in from reference TRBV13 and TRBJ1-2): AAGVIQSPRHLIKEKRETATLKCYPIPRHDTVYWYQQGPGQDPQFLISFYEKMQSDKGSIPDRFSAQQFSDYHSELNMSSLELGDSALYFCASSLVGQGRDYGYTFGSGTRLTVV.

The chain carries TRBV6-6 and TRBJ1-6; TRBD1 matches at 7 bases. CDR3 length equals 14 residues. Germline trimming cut 6 bases from V and 3 bases from J; bases unmatched to any gene: 2. Germline CDR1 reads MNHNY; CDR2 reads SVGAGI (reference sequence). The CDR3 nucleotides read TGTGCCAGCAGGGGGGACAGCTATAATTCACCCCTCCACTTT. It codes for CASRGDSYNSPLHF.

The genes are TRBV3-1 (or the pseudogene TRBV3-2) and TRBJ2-7; 13 positions match TRBD2. Trimming cost V 1 base and J 8 bases; bases outside gene matches: 8. Germline loops: CDR1 LGHDT, CDR2 YNNKEL (reference sequence). This CDR3 spans 16 amino acids. In DNA form, the CDR3 reads TGTGCCAGCAGCCAAGGGGTGACTAGCGGGGGGTCGAAGCAGTACTTC. This codes for CASSQGVTSGGSKQYF.

V gene TRBV6-2 or TRBV6-3 combines with J gene TRBJ2-1; the match to TRBD2 covers 7 bases. The V and J ends lost 0 bases and 9 bases, in that order; junction bases with no gene match: 5. Per the germline V gene, CDR1 is MNHEY and CDR2 is SVGEGT. The CDR3 extends over 14 amino acids. CDR3 sequence: CASSYSFPSGEQFF. In DNA, the CDR3 is TGTGCCAGCAGTTACTCGTTTCCTAGCGGTGAGCAGTTCTTC.

This clone was observed a single time. The genes are TRBV5-5 and TRBJ2-7; possible D gene TRBD2, 5 bases. This CDR3 spans 13 amino acids. The ends were cut back, 0 bases at V and 6 bases at J, with 10 bases in the middle. The germline CDR1 and CDR2 sequences are SGHKS and YYEKEE (reference sequence). The CDR3 protein is CASSLAGMGEQYF. In nucleotides, the CDR3 is TGTGCCAGCAGCTTGGCCGGGATGGGCGAGCAGTACTTC.

This chain connects TRBV4-1 to TRBJ2-7; 11 bases agree with TRBD2. The CDR3 has 15 residues. The trim removed 4 bases at V and 3 bases at J, leaving 5 bases unmatched. Germline CDR1 is MGHRA and CDR2 is YSYEKL. CDR3 sequence: CASSRASGGIYEQYF. The CDR3 nucleotides read TGCGCCAGCAGCCGTGCTAGCGGGGGGATCTACGAGCAGTACTTC.

The CDR3 region is CASSLRGGLYGTQYF. CDR3 coding DNA: TGTGCCAGCAGCCTTCGGGGGGGACTGTATGGTACGCAGTATTTT. The gene calls are TRBV14 and TRBJ2-3; 8 bases are shared with TRBD2. Germline V gene lookup returns CDR1 SGHDN and CDR2 FVKESK. This CDR3 has 15 residues. Losses at the gene ends were 4 bases for V and 8 bases for J; bases not matched to a gene: 11.

The CDR3 region is CASSRDRGLETQYF. The CDR3 region has the DNA TGTGCCAGCAGCCGGGACAGGGGGTTAGAGACCCAGTACTTC. V usage is TRBV5-6 and J usage is TRBJ2-5; 11 bases line up with TRBD1. J lost 4 bases, V lost 4 bases, and 3 bases had no gene match. The CDR3 runs to 14 residues. Germline V lookup: CDR1 SGHDT, CDR2 YYEEEE.

The gene calls are TRBV6-2 or TRBV6-3 and TRBJ2-2; D remains unclear. V lost 4 bases to trimming and J lost 8 bases, with 8 bases between them. Germline V CDR1 and CDR2: MNHEY, SVGEGT. The CDR3 loop spans 12 amino acids. CDR3 sequence reads: CASSFVRGELFF. The CDR3 DNA reads TGTGCCAGCAGTTTTGTTAGAGGGGAGCTGTTTTTT.

The chain couples TRBV7-8 to TRBJ2-5; 9 bases map to TRBD2. The germline CDR1 and CDR2 sequences are SGHVS and FQNEAQ. The CDR3 extends over 17 amino acids. With 5 bases clipped from V and 2 bases from J, the junction kept 12 bases outside the gene matches. This CDR3 reads CASSRGGRGGAQETQYF. CDR3 in DNA: TGTGCCAGCAGCCGAGGGGGGCGCGGGGGGGCACAAGAGACCCAGTACTTC.

The chain is built from TRBV30 and TRBJ2-7; D is perhaps TRBD1 (6 bases). Deletions cut 4 bases from V and 2 bases from J, with 9 bases between. Per germline, CDR1 GTSNPN and CDR2 SVGIG (reference sequence). The length of the CDR3 is 12 residues. The CDR3 DNA reads TGTGCCTGGAAGACAGGTCCCTACGAGCAGTACTTC. As protein: CAWKTGPYEQYF.

The chain couples TRBV10-1 to TRBJ1-1, with D maybe TRBD1 (5 bases). CDR3 length equals 13 residues. CDR1 WNHNN and CDR2 SYGVQD come from the germline V gene (reference sequence). V lost 5 bases and J lost 7, with 14 bases in between. The CDR3 coding sequence is TGCGCCAGCAGTATCCTGGGGCAGGGTGAAGCTTTCTTT. This encodes CASSILGQGEAFF.

This sequence joins TRBV11-2 and TRBJ1-2; TRBD1 agrees at 7 bases. J gave up 6 bases and V 5 bases, and 9 bases lay outside the gene matches. Germline CDR1 is SGHAT and CDR2 is FQNNGV. The CDR3 runs 14 residues. CDR3 in amino acids: CASSPTGYKNGYTF. The CDR3 coding sequence is TGTGCCAGCAGCCCGACAGGGTATAAGAATGGCTACACCTTC. The variable domain in full, completed from reference TRBV11-2 and TRBJ1-2, reads EAGVAQSPRYKIIEKRQSVAFWCNPISGHATLYWYQQILGQGPKLLIQFQNNGVVDDSQLPKDRFSAERLKGVDSTLKIQPAKLEDSAVYLCASSPTGYKNGYTFGSGTRLTVV.

The V and J genes are TRBV6-2 or TRBV6-3 and TRBJ1-5; D gene uncertain. The CDR3 has 15 amino acids. The germline V gene encodes CDR1 MNHEY and CDR2 SVGEGT. V was cut by 0 bases and J by 0 bases, with 6 bases left in between. Here the CDR3 reads CASSYSRYSNQPQHF. Written as DNA, the CDR3 is TGTGCCAGCAGTTACTCCCGGTATAGCAATCAGCCCCAGCATTTT.

V gene TRBV19 combines with J gene TRBJ1-5; D may be TRBD1 (5 bases). CDR1 is LNHDA, CDR2 SQIVND, per germline (reference sequence). This CDR3 has 16 amino acids. V lost 3 bases to trimming and J lost 6 bases, with 18 bases between them. The CDR3 reads CASSMSGPQGGQPQHF. In nucleotides, the CDR3 is TGTGCCAGTAGTATGAGTGGCCCGCAGGGAGGTCAGCCCCAGCATTTT. Variable domain in full (rest from reference TRBV19 and TRBJ1-5): DGGITQSPKYLFRKEGQNVTLSCEQNLNHDAMYWYRQDPGQGLRLIYYSQIVNDFQKGDIAEGYSVSREKKESFPLTVTSAQKNPTAFYLCASSMSGPQGGQPQHFGDGTRLSIL.

The rearrangement joins TRBV5-1 to TRBJ2-5; D ambiguous. Per germline, CDR1 SGHRS and CDR2 YFSETQ. This CDR3 contains 12 residues. V was trimmed by 1 base and J by 5 bases, leaving 6 bases between them. CDR3 sequence (DNA): TGCGCCAGCAGCTTGAAAGCTGAGACCCAGTACTTC. As protein: CASSLKAETQYF.

The chain's CDR3 is CASSIGTGYYGYTF. CDR3 bases: TGTGCCAGTAGTATAGGGACAGGGTACTATGGCTACACCTTC. The genes are TRBV19 and TRBJ1-2, with 8 bases aligning to TRBD1. The V and J ends lost 1 base and 3 bases, in that order; junction bases with no gene match: 1. This CDR3 has 14 residues. Germline assignment: CDR1 LNHDA and CDR2 SQIVND (reference sequence).

The chain joins TRBV11-2 to TRBJ2-7; 7 positions agree with TRBD1. This CDR3 has 15 amino acids. Trimming cost V 1 base and J 0 bases; bases outside gene matches: 3. Germline V gene lookup returns CDR1 SGHAT and CDR2 FQNNGV. CDR3 sequence reads: CASSLATGISYEQYF. In nucleotides, the CDR3 is TGTGCCAGCAGCTTAGCGACAGGGATCTCCTACGAGCAGTACTTC.

The genes are TRBV5-4 and TRBJ1-6, with 10 bases fitting TRBD1. J lost 14 bases, V lost 4 bases, and 9 bases had no gene match. This CDR3 region has 14 residues. Germline CDR1 SGHNT, CDR2 YYREEE (reference sequence). The CDR3: CASSPGTGAKALHF. The CDR3 DNA reads TGTGCCAGCAGCCCCGGGACAGGGGCCAAGGCCCTCCACTTT.

V usage is TRBV11-3 and J usage is TRBJ1-1; D is undetermined. The V end lost 6 bases, the J end lost 13 bases, and 21 bases lay between the germline ends. The CDR3 loop spans 13 amino acids. The germline gives CDR1 SGHNT, CDR2 YENEEA. The CDR3 DNA is TGTGCCAGCAGTTCTCCGGGAGCCCAGTCGGTTTTCTTT. It specifies CASSSPGAQSVFF.

CDR3 protein: CAWGTGGPGETQYF. CDR3 in DNA: TGTGCCTGGGGAACGGGGGGGCCGGGAGAGACCCAGTACTTC. The chain employs TRBV30 and TRBJ2-5; 8 nucleotides agree with TRBD2. The CDR3 is made up of 14 amino acids. The junction had 9 bases not matched to a gene; V was cut back by 5 bases and J by 4 bases. CDR1 and CDR2 (germline): GTSNPN, SVGIG (reference sequence).

The V gene is TRBV3-1 (or the pseudogene TRBV3-2), the J gene TRBJ1-6; TRBD1 agrees at 7 bases. Trimming cost V 2 bases and J 4 bases; bases outside gene matches: 5. Per the germline V gene, CDR1 is LGHDT and CDR2 is YNNKEL (reference sequence). There are 16 residues in the CDR3. The CDR3 DNA follows: TGTGCCAGCAGCCAAACCGGGACAGCTTATAATTCACCCCTCCACTTT. It translates to CASSQTGTAYNSPLHF.